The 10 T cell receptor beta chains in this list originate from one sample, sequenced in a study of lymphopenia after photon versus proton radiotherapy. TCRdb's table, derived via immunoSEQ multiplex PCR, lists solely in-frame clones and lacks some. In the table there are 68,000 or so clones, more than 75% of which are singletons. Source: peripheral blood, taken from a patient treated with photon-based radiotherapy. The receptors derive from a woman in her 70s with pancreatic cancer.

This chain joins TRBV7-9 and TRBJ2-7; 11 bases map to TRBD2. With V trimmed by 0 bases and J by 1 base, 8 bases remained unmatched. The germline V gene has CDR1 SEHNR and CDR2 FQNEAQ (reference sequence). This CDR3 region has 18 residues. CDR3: CASSLAHLTSGRSYEQYF. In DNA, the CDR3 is TGTGCCAGCAGCTTAGCCCATCTAACTAGCGGGAGATCCTACGAGCAGTACTTC.

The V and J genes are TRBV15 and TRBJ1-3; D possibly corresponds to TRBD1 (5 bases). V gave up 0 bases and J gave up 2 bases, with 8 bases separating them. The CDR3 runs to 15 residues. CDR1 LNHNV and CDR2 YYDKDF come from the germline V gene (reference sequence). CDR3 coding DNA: TGTGCCACCAGCAGAGACAGGGTAGCTGGAAACACCATATATTTT. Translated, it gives CATSRDRVAGNTIYF.

The CDR3 nucleotides read TGTGCCAGCAGCGACCTTAGCGGGAGGGCCGGGGATACGCAGTATTTT. It codes for CASSDLSGRAGDTQYF. The rearrangement uses TRBV7-8 and TRBJ2-3; 11 nucleotides align to TRBD2. The V segment lost 5 bases and the J segment 6 bases; nucleotides outside the gene matches: 10. The CDR3 is made up of 16 amino acids. The germline gives CDR1 SGHVS, CDR2 FQNEAQ.

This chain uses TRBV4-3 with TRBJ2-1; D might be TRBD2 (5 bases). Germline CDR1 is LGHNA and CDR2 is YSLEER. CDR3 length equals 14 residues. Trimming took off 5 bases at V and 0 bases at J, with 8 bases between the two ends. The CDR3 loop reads CASSTGDSYNEQFF. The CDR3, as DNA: TGCGCCAGCAGCACCGGGGACTCCTACAATGAGCAGTTCTTC.

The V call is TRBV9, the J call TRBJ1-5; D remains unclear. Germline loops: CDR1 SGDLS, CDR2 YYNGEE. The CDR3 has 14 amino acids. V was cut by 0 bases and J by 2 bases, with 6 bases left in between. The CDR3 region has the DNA TGTGCCAGCAGCGTAGATACAGGCAATCAGCCCCAGCATTTT. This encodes CASSVDTGNQPQHF. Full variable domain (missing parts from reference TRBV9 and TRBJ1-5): DSGVTQTPKHLITATGQRVTLRCSPRSGDLSVYWYQQSLDQGLQFLIQYYNGEERAKGNILERFSAQQFPDLHSELNLSSLELGDSALYFCASSVDTGNQPQHFGDGTRLSIL.

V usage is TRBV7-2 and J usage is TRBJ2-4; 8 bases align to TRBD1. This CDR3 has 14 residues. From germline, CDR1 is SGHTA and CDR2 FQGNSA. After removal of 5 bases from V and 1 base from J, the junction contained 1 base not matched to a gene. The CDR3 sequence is CASSQGAAKNIQYF. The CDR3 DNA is TGTGCCAGCAGCCAGGGGGCGGCCAAAAACATTCAGTACTTC. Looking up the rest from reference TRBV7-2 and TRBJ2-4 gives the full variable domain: GAGVSQSPSNKVTEKGKDVELRCDPISGHTALYWYRQSLGQGLEFLIYFQGNSAPDKSGLPSDRFSAERTGGSVSTLTIQRTQQEDSAVYLCASSQGAAKNIQYFGAGTRLSVL.

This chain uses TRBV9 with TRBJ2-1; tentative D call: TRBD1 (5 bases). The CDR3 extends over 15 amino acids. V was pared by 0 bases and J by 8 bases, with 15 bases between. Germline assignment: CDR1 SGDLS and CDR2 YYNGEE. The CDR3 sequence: CASSVGPGSTDEQFF. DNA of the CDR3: TGTGCCAGCAGCGTAGGGCCAGGGTCGACCGATGAGCAGTTCTTC.

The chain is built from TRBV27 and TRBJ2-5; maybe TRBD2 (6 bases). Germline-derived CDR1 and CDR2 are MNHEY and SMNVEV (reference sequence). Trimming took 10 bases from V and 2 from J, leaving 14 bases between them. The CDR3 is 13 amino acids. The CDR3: CATSQRAQETQYF. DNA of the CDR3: TGTGCCACATCCCAGCGGGCGCAAGAGACCCAGTACTTC.

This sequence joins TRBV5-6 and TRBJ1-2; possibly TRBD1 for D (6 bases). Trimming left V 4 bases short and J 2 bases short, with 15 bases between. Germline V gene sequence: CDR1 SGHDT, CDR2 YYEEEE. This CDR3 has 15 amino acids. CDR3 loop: CASSRGATGNYGYTF. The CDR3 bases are TGTGCCAGCAGCCGAGGAGCTACAGGGAACTATGGCTACACCTTC.

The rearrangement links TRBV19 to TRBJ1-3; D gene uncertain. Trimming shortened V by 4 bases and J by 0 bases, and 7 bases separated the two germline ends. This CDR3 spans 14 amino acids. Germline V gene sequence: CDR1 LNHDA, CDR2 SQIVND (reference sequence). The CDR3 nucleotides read TGTGCCAGTAGTACAGGACTCTCTGGAAACACCATATATTTT. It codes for CASSTGLSGNTIYF.